Each of the 21 T cell receptor beta chains below was sequenced from the same sample in a study of cytomegalovirus exposure and HLA in healthy donors. Assay: immunoSEQ multiplex PCR; the TCRdb copy retains only in-frame clones and omits some. The sample holds roughly 60,000 clones, around 96% seen once. Sequenced material: PBMCs. The receptors shown here come from a woman aged 18-29 years in good health and CMV-seronegative.

The chain carries TRBV7-2 and TRBJ2-7, with D unclear. The CDR3 sequence is 13 residues long. Germline CDR1 SGHTA, CDR2 FQGNSA. V was shortened by 5 bases and J by 2 bases, with 10 bases between the two germline ends. The CDR3 nucleotides read TGTGCCAGCAGCCCACAGCCACCCTACGAGCAGTACTTC. Residues: CASSPQPPYEQYF.

CDR3 sequence: CAWDHRGQQQYF. CDR3 in DNA: TGTGCCTGGGACCACAGGGGGCAGCAGCAGTACTTC. The chain combines TRBV30 with TRBJ2-7; TRBD1 matches at 9 bases. This CDR3 contains 12 residues. Germline trimming cut 5 bases from V and 8 bases from J; bases unmatched to any gene: 7. Germline CDR1 is GTSNPN and CDR2 is SVGIG (reference sequence). The full variable domain, with the rest looked up from reference TRBV30 and TRBJ2-7, is SQTIHQWPATLVQPVGSPLSLECTVEGTSNPNLYWYRQAAGRGLQLLFYSVGIGQISSEVPQNLSASRPQDRQFILSSKKLLLSDSGFYLCAWDHRGQQQYFGPGTRLTVT.

This chain joins TRBV7-9 and TRBJ1-1; 8 bases are a match to TRBD1. CDR1 SEHNR and CDR2 FQNEAQ come from the germline V gene (reference sequence). The trim removed 5 bases at V and 1 base at J, leaving 3 bases unmatched. The CDR3 has 14 residues. DNA for the CDR3: TGTGCCAGCAGCCCCGGACAGGGGAACACTGAAGCTTTCTTT. Its protein product is CASSPGQGNTEAFF.

CDR3 nucleotides: TGTGCCAGCAGTGGGAGCACCTACGAGCAGTACTTC. Translated: CASSGSTYEQYF. The chain links TRBV6-1 to TRBJ2-7; unclear D gene. Germline V gene sequence: CDR1 MNHNS, CDR2 SASEGT. This CDR3 has 12 amino acids. Trimming removed 4 bases from V and 2 bases from J, with 6 bases in between.

This chain uses TRBV5-6 with TRBJ2-3, with 7 bases that match TRBD2. Per germline, CDR1 SGHDT and CDR2 YYEEEE. This CDR3 contains 17 residues. After removal of 4 bases from V and 0 bases from J, the junction contained 11 bases not matched to a gene. DNA of the CDR3: TGTGCCAGCAGCCTAAGAAGGGACTACGCAAGCACAGATACGCAGTATTTT. It codes for CASSLRRDYASTDTQYF.

The rearrangement joins TRBV19 to TRBJ1-1; D is unresolved. Trimming cost V 7 bases and J 0 bases, with 15 bases left between them. CDR1 and CDR2 (germline): LNHDA, SQIVND (reference sequence). The CDR3 consists of 15 residues. The CDR3 here is CASNPGGGMNTEAFF. Written as DNA, the CDR3 is TGTGCCAGTAACCCCGGCGGAGGAATGAACACTGAAGCTTTCTTT. Full variable domain (outside the CDR3, taken from reference TRBV19 and TRBJ1-1): DGGITQSPKYLFRKEGQNVTLSCEQNLNHDAMYWYRQDPGQGLRLIYYSQIVNDFQKGDIAEGYSVSREKKESFPLTVTSAQKNPTAFYLCASNPGGGMNTEAFFGQGTRLTVV.

The chain carries TRBV7-9 and TRBJ1-1, with D uncertain. The germline V gene encodes CDR1 SEHNR and CDR2 FQNEAQ (reference sequence). The CDR3 extends over 12 amino acids. V was clipped by 3 bases and J by 7 bases, with 9 bases between them. The CDR3 DNA sequence: TGTGCCAGCAGCTTGGTTGAGAGTGAAGCTTTCTTT. It translates to CASSLVESEAFF. Full variable domain (remainder filled in from reference TRBV7-9 and TRBJ1-1): DTGVSQNPRHKITKRGQNVTFRCDPISEHNRLYWYRQTLGQGPEFLTYFQNEAQLEKSRLLSDRFSAERPKGSFSTLEIQRTEQGDSAMYLCASSLVESEAFFGQGTRLTVV.

The chain has TRBV4-1 and TRBJ2-1; 11 positions agree with TRBD2. The germline V gene has CDR1 MGHRA and CDR2 YSYEKL. CDR3 length equals 17 residues. V was clipped by 1 base and J by 8 bases; unmatched bases: 10. The CDR3 sequence is CASSQARTSGFGDEQFF. DNA of the CDR3: TGCGCCAGCAGCCAAGCAAGGACTAGCGGGTTTGGAGATGAGCAGTTCTTC.

This sequence joins TRBV5-1 and TRBJ1-4; TRBD1 matches at 8 bases. This CDR3 has 16 residues. The trim removed 4 bases at V and 2 bases at J, leaving 7 bases unmatched. Germline values: CDR1 SGHRS, CDR2 YFSETQ. CDR3: CASSTGQGGTNEKLFF. CDR3 nucleotides: TGCGCCAGCAGCACCGGACAGGGTGGGACTAATGAAAAACTGTTTTTT. The full variable domain, with the rest looked up from reference TRBV5-1 and TRBJ1-4, is KAGVTQTPRYLIKTRGQQVTLSCSPISGHRSVSWYQQTPGQGLQFLFEYFSETQRNKGNFPGRFSGRQFSNSRSEMNVSTLELGDSALYLCASSTGQGGTNEKLFFGSGTQLSVL.

The V and J genes are TRBV25-1 and TRBJ2-1, with a tentative D call TRBD2 (5 bases). The length of the CDR3 is 16 residues. Per the germline V gene, CDR1 is MGHDK and CDR2 is SYGVNS. V was pared by 2 bases and J by 6 bases, with 17 bases between. In DNA, the CDR3 is TGTGCCAGCAGTGAAAGTTGGGGAACCGCGGGCAATGAGCAGTTCTTC. Protein: CASSESWGTAGNEQFF.

The chain links TRBV5-6 to TRBJ2-1, with TRBD1 matching over 9 bases. Trimming removed 0 bases from V and 0 bases from J; junction bases left unmatched: 4. CDR1 SGHDT and CDR2 YYEEEE come from the germline V gene. CDR3 size: 17 residues. The CDR3 loop reads CASSLGQGGSSYNEQFF. The DNA of the CDR3 is TGTGCCAGCAGCTTGGGACAGGGGGGAAGCTCCTACAATGAGCAGTTCTTC.

This clone was observed a single time. The chain recombines TRBV2 with TRBJ1-2; tentatively, D is TRBD1 (6 bases). V was clipped by 7 bases and J by 8 bases, with 17 bases between them. The CDR3 is made up of 13 amino acids. The V gene's germline CDR1 is SNHLY and CDR2 FYNNEI. CDR3 in DNA: TGTGCCAGCATCGAGGGGGGGCTGGGCGGCTACACCTTC. Its protein product is CASIEGGLGGYTF.

The V call is TRBV6-5, the J call TRBJ1-1; 7 bases agree with TRBD1. Unmatched junction bases numbered 3, after V lost 2 bases and J lost 0 bases. CDR1 and CDR2 (germline): MNHEY, SVGAGI. This CDR3 is built from 15 residues. CDR3 bases: TGTGCCAGCAGTTACCAGGGGGGTTTGAACACTGAAGCTTTCTTT. Encoded protein: CASSYQGGLNTEAFF.

The rearrangement joins TRBV4-1 to TRBJ2-7; TRBD1 aligns across 8 bases. The length of the CDR3 is 16 residues. J gave up 1 base and V 1 base, and 6 bases lay outside the gene matches. Germline V gene sequence: CDR1 MGHRA, CDR2 YSYEKL. CDR3 loop: CASSQVGTGSSYEQYF. The CDR3 DNA sequence: TGCGCCAGCAGCCAAGTGGGGACAGGTTCTTCCTACGAGCAGTACTTC.

Only a few counts were recorded for this clone. J is TRBJ2-5 and V is TRBV7-2; the match to TRBD2 covers 10 bases. V shed 0 bases and J 5 bases; nucleotides not matched to a gene: 12. Germline V gene lookup returns CDR1 SGHTA and CDR2 FQGNSA. This CDR3 is 18 amino acids long. CDR3 region: CASSLAGWASGGRETQYF. The CDR3, as DNA: TGTGCCAGCAGCTTAGCGGGGTGGGCTAGCGGGGGCCGGGAGACCCAGTACTTC.

This rearrangement joins TRBV6-5 to TRBJ2-2; D is unresolved. This CDR3 region has 14 residues. The V and J ends lost 6 bases and 1 base respectively, with 9 bases between them. Germline V CDR1 and CDR2: MNHEY, SVGAGI. In DNA form, the CDR3 reads TGTGCCAGCAGGGGCGACCGGAACACCGGGGAGCTGTTTTTT. Residues: CASRGDRNTGELFF.

The chain joins TRBV19 to TRBJ2-7; no reliable D call. The CDR3 has 13 amino acids. In germline, CDR1 is LNHDA, CDR2 SQIVND (reference sequence). With 1 base removed from V and 3 bases from J, the gap between germline ends came to 7 bases. The CDR3 is CASSIGSVYEQYF. The DNA for the CDR3 is TGTGCCAGTAGTATAGGTTCGGTCTACGAGCAGTACTTC.

The chain joins TRBV7-3 to TRBJ2-1, with TRBD2 matching over 7 bases. The CDR3 consists of 17 residues. Germline V CDR1 and CDR2: SGHTA, FQGTGA. Trimming at V came to 2 bases and at J to 0 bases, leaving 7 bases not matched to a gene. Written as DNA, the CDR3 is TGTGCCAGCAGCTTATATTCCCGCGGGGGCTCCTACAATGAGCAGTTCTTC. It yields the protein CASSLYSRGGSYNEQFF.

V gene TRBV6-4 combines with J gene TRBJ2-7; 11 bases are shared with TRBD1. CDR3 length: 16 amino acids. The junction had 12 bases not matched to a gene; V was cut back by 4 bases and J by 7 bases. Germline V gives CDR1 MRHNA, CDR2 SNTAGT. CDR3 sequence reads: CASSALPGQGAGEQYF. DNA of the CDR3: TGTGCCAGCAGTGCCCTCCCCGGACAGGGGGCTGGGGAGCAGTACTTC.

The DNA for the CDR3 is TGCGCCAGCAGCCAATTGCGGGGGGGGGAGACCCAGTACTTC. As protein: CASSQLRGGETQYF. V is TRBV4-3 and J is TRBJ2-5; 9 bases align to TRBD2. Germline loops: CDR1 LGHNA, CDR2 YSLEER. V lost 2 bases, J lost 5 bases, and 3 bases stayed unmatched. This CDR3 spans 14 amino acids.

The chain has TRBV6-5 and TRBJ2-7; perhaps TRBD2 as D (6 bases). This CDR3 has 13 residues. Germline lookup yields CDR1 MNHEY and CDR2 SVGAGI. V was clipped by 2 bases and J by 6 bases, with 11 bases between them. The CDR3 DNA is TGTGCCAGCAGTTACGCCGTGGAGGGCGAGCAGTACTTC. The encoded protein is CASSYAVEGEQYF.